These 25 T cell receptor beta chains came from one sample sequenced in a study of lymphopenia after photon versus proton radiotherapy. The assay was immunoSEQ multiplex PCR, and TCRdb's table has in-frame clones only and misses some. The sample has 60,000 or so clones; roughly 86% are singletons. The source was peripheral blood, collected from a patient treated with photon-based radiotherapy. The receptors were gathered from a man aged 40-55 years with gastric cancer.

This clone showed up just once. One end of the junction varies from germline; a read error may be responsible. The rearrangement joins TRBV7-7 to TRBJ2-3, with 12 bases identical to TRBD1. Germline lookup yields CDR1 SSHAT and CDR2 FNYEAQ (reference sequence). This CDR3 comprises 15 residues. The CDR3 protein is CASSPGTGGVDTQYF. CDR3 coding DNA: TGTGCTAGCAGCCCCGGGACAGGGGGCGTAGATACGCAGTATTTT.

The CDR3 DNA reads as TGTGCCAGCAGTTTCCTCGAGGGGGAAGCTTTCTTT. It codes for CASSFLEGEAFF. The gene calls are TRBV27 and TRBJ1-1; tentative D call: TRBD1 (5 bases). The length of the CDR3 is 12 residues. Trimming removed 3 bases at V and 8 bases at J, with 10 bases between. Germline assignment: CDR1 MNHEY and CDR2 SMNVEV (reference sequence).

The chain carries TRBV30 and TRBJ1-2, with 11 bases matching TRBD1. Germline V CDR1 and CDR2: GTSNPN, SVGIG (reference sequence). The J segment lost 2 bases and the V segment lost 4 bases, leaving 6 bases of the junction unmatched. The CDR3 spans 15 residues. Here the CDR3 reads CAWIPRDRGNYGYTF. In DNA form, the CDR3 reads TGTGCCTGGATACCCCGGGACAGGGGGAACTATGGCTACACCTTC.

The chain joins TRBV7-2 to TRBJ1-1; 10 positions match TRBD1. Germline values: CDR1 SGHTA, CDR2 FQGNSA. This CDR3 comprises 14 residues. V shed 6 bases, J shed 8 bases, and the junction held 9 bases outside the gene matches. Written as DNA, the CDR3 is TGTGCCAGCAGGATTGACAGGGGGCCTTCGGAAGCTTTCTTT. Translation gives CASRIDRGPSEAFF.

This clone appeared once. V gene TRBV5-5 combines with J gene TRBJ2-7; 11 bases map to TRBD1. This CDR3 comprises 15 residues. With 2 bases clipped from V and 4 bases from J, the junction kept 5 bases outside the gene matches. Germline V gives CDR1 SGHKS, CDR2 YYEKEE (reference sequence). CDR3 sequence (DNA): TGTGCCAGCAGCTTAGCCGGGACAGGGGGGTACGAGCAGTACTTC. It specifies CASSLAGTGGYEQYF.

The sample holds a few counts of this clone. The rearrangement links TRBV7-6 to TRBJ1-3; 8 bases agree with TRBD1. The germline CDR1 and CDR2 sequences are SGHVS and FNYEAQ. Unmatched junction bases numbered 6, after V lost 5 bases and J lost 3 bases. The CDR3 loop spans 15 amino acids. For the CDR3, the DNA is TGTGCCAGCAGCCCTCCAGGGGGCTTTGGAAACACCATATATTTT. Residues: CASSPPGGFGNTIYF.

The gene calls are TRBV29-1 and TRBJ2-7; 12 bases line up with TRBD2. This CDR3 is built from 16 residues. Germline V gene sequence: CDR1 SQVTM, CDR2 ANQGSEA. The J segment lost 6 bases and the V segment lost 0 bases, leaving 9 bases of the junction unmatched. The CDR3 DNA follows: TGCAGCGTTGAAGACAAGGGACTAGCGGGCAGGTTCGAGCAGTACTTC. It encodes CSVEDKGLAGRFEQYF.

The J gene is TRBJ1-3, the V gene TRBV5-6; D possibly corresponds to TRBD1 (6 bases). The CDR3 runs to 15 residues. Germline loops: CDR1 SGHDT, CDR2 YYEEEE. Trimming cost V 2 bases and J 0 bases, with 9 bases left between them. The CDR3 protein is CASSFTGSSGNTIYF. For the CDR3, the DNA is TGTGCCAGCAGCTTCACAGGGAGCTCTGGAAACACCATATATTTT. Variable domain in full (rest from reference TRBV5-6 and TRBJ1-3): DAGVTQSPTHLIKTRGQQVTLRCSPKSGHDTVSWYQQALGQGPQFIFQYYEEEERQRGNFPDRFSGHQFPNYSSELNVNALLLGDSALYLCASSFTGSSGNTIYFGEGSWLTVV.

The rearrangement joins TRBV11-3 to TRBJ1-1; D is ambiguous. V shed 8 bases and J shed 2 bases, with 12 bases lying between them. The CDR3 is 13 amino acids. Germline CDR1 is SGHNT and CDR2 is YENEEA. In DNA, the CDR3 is TGTGCCAGCGGCTACAACAGTAACACTGAAGCTTTCTTT. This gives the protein CASGYNSNTEAFF.

The CDR3 nucleotides are TGTGCCAGCAGTTGGGAGGGACGGATGAACACTGAAGCTTTCTTT. Protein product: CASSWEGRMNTEAFF. The rearrangement uses TRBV27 and TRBJ1-1; possibly TRBD1 for D (5 bases). V lost 4 bases, J lost 0 bases, and 12 bases lay in between. From germline, CDR1 is MNHEY and CDR2 SMNVEV (reference sequence). The CDR3 is 15 amino acids.

CDR3 sequence reads: CASSPGTGNQPQHF. The CDR3 DNA reads as TGTGCCAGCTCACCCGGGACAGGGAATCAGCCCCAGCATTTT. The chain uses TRBV18 and TRBJ1-5, with TRBD1 matching over 9 bases. The ends lost 3 bases at V and 4 bases at J; junction bases unmatched: 1. There are 14 residues in the CDR3. Germline CDR1 reads KGHSH; CDR2 reads LQKENI.

CDR3 nucleotide sequence: TGCGCCAGCAGCTTTGGACAGGCTACCGGGGAGCTGTTTTTT. This sequence encodes CASSFGQATGELFF. V gene TRBV5-1 combines with J gene TRBJ2-2; TRBD1 agrees at 7 bases. Germline values: CDR1 SGHRS, CDR2 YFSETQ. V gave up 2 bases and J gave up 5 bases; unmatched junction bases: 3. This CDR3 is built from 14 residues.

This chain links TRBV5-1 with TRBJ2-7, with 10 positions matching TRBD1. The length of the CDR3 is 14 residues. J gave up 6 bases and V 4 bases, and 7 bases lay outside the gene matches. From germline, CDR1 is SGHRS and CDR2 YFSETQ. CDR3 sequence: CASSQRQGAGEQYF. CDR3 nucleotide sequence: TGCGCCAGCAGCCAACGACAGGGGGCGGGCGAGCAGTACTTC.

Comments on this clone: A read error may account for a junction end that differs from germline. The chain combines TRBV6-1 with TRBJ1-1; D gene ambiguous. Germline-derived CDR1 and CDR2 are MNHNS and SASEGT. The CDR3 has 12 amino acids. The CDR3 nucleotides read TGTGCCAGCAGTGATGCGGTCCTGCTAATACAATTT. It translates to CASSDAVLLIQF.

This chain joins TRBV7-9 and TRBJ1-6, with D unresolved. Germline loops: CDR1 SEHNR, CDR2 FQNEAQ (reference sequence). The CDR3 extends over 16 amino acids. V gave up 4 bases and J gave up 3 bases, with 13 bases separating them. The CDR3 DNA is TGTGCCAGCAGCTCCCGTGGAGGCGACTATAATTCACCCCTCCACTTT. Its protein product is CASSSRGGDYNSPLHF. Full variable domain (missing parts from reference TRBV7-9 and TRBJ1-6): DTGVSQNPRHKITKRGQNVTFRCDPISEHNRLYWYRQTLGQGPEFLTYFQNEAQLEKSRLLSDRFSAERPKGSFSTLEIQRTEQGDSAMYLCASSSRGGDYNSPLHFGNGTRLTVT.

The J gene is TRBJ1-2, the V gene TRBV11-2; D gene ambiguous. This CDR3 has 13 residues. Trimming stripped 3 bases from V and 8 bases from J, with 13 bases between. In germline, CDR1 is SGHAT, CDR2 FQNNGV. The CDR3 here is CASSFTGPGGYTF. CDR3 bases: TGTGCCAGCAGCTTCACTGGCCCGGGAGGCTACACCTTC.

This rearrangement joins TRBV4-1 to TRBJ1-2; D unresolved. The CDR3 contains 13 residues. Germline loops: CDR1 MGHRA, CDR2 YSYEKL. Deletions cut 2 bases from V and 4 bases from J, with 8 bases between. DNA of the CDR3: TGCGCCAGCAGCCAAAGCACGGGCTATGGCTACACCTTC. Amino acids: CASSQSTGYGYTF.

CDR3: CASSENWGPGGNQPQHF. For the CDR3, the DNA is TGTGCCAGCAGTGAGAACTGGGGCCCGGGGGGCAATCAGCCCCAGCATTTT. The gene calls are TRBV2 and TRBJ1-5, with D possibly being TRBD1 (5 bases). Germline CDR1 and CDR2: SNHLY and FYNNEI. This CDR3 has 17 amino acids. Trimming shortened V by 3 bases and J by 2 bases, and 17 bases separated the two germline ends.

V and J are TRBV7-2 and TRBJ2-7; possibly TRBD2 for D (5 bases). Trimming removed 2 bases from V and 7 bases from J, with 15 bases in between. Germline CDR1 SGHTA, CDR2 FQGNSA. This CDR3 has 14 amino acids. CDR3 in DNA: TGTGCCAGCAGCTTACGAGGGTCGGGGAATGAGCAGTACTTC. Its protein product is CASSLRGSGNEQYF.

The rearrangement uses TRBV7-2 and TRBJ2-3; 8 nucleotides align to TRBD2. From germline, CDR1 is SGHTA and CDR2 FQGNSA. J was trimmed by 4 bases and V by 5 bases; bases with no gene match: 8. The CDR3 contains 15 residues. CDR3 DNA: TGTGCCAGCAGCACGGGACTAGGCGTCGCAGATACGCAGTATTTT. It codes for CASSTGLGVADTQYF.

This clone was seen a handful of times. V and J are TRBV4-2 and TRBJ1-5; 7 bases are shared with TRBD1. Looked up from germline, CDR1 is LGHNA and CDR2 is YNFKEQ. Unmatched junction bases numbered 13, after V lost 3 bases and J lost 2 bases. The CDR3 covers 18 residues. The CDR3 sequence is CASSHPEGARTGNQPQHF. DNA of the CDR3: TGTGCCAGCAGCCATCCTGAGGGGGCAAGGACTGGCAATCAGCCCCAGCATTTT.

CDR3 sequence (DNA): TGTGCCAGCAGCTTAGGCCAGCTCGAGCAGTACTTC. Its protein is CASSLGQLEQYF. The chain links TRBV4-2 to TRBJ2-7; D is unclear. The CDR3 sequence is 12 residues long. Germline V gene lookup returns CDR1 LGHNA and CDR2 YNFKEQ. Between the trimmed V and J ends, which lost 5 bases and 6 bases, there was a span of 11 bases.

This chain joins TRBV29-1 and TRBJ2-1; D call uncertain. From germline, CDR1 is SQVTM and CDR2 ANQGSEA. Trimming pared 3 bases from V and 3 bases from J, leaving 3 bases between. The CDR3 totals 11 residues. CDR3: CSVEVYNEQFF. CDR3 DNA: TGCAGCGTTGAGGTCTACAATGAGCAGTTCTTC.

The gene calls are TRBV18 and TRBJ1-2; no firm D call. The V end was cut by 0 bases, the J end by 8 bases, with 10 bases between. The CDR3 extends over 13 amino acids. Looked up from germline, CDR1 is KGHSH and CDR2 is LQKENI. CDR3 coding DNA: TGTGCCAGCTCACCACCGGGTGGGTACGGCTACACCTTC. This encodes CASSPPGGYGYTF.

The CDR3 bases are TGTGCCTCGGACCCGGGACAGGGAAAAGCTTTCTTT. This gives the protein CASDPGQGKAFF. The chain uses TRBV30 and TRBJ1-1, with 9 bases aligning to TRBD1. The length of the CDR3 is 12 residues. Germline V gives CDR1 GTSNPN, CDR2 SVGIG (reference sequence). V dropped 7 bases and J dropped 9; count of bases not matched to a gene: 9.